A selection of T cell receptor beta chains follows, all from one sample in a study of control samples from healthy donors and cancer patients. TCRdb's table, derived via immunoSEQ multiplex PCR, lists solely in-frame clones and lacks some. The top ten hold around 7.3% of the sample, which has about 140,000 clones, 91% seen once. The material sequenced was blood. The receptors stem from a man between 18 and 35 years old in good health. The CDR3 runs from the conserved cysteine through the conserved F or W. The D gene is left open where the match is weak. Clone size appears in some rows only: once, few, many, or a class for an expanded clone.

D: TRBD2
size: NA
V: TRBV5-1
J: TRBJ2-7
CDR3: CASSGSGGADEQYF
DNA: TGCGCCAGCAGCGGAAGCGGGGGGGCCGACGAGCAGTACTTC

D: NA
size: NA
V: TRBV19
J: TRBJ1-4
CDR3: CASRGSSTNEKLFF
DNA: TGTGCCAGTAGAGGGTCTTCAACTAATGAAAAACTGTTTTTT

D: TRBD1
size: NA
V: TRBV29-1
J: TRBJ2-6
CDR3: CSALEQGALINGANVLTF
DNA: TGCAGCGCCCTTGAACAGGGGGCGCTGATTAATGGGGCCAACGTCCTGACTTTC

D: NA
size: NA
V: TRBV28
J: TRBJ1-4
CDR3: CAARATNEKLFF
DNA: TGTGCCGCCCGAGCAACTAATGAAAAACTGTTTTTT

D: NA
size: NA
V: TRBV27
J: TRBJ2-7
CDR3: CASSSFLGDGEQYF
DNA: TGTGCCAGCAGTTCCTTTCTCGGGGATGGCGAGCAGTACTTC

D: TRBD1
size: NA
V: TRBV6-5
J: TRBJ1-2
CDR3: CASTTGDRGRDGYTF
DNA: TGTGCCAGCACCACAGGCGACAGGGGCCGTGATGGCTACACCTTC

D: NA
size: NA
V: TRBV11-2
J: TRBJ1-1
CDR3: CASSFSGSNTEAFF
DNA: TGTGCCAGCAGCTTCTCGGGGTCGAACACTGAAGCTTTCTTT

D: TRBD1
size: NA
V: TRBV30
J: TRBJ1-3
CDR3: CAWAVFQGAGNTIYF
DNA: TGTGCCTGGGCAGTCTTTCAGGGGGCTGGAAACACCATATATTTT

D: NA
size: NA
V: TRBV18
J: TRBJ1-1
CDR3: CASSPLGDTEAFF
DNA: TGTGCCAGCTCACCATTGGGGGACACTGAAGCTTTCTTT

D: NA
size: NA
V: TRBV4-1
J: TRBJ1-1
CDR3: CASSQKSQAATEAFF
DNA: TGCGCCAGCAGCCAAAAATCACAGGCGGCCACTGAAGCTTTCTTT

D: TRBD1
size: NA
V: TRBV6-2/TRBV6-3
J: TRBJ1-1
CDR3: CASSTTGGNTEAFF
DNA: TGTGCCAGCAGTACGACAGGGGGGAACACTGAAGCTTTCTTT

D: NA
size: NA
V: TRBV19
J: TRBJ1-5
CDR3: CAASDRISNQPQHF
DNA: TGTGCCGCGTCGGACAGAATTAGCAATCAGCCCCAGCATTTT

D: TRBD1
size: NA
V: TRBV5-4
J: TRBJ2-5
CDR3: CASSLPPGQGAETQYF
DNA: TGTGCCAGCAGCCTACCTCCGGGACAGGGGGCTGAGACCCAGTACTTC

D: NA
size: once
V: TRBV9
J: TRBJ1-4
CDR3: CASSVGGSSNEKLFF
DNA: TGTGCCAGCAGCGTAGGAGGTTCCTCTAATGAAAAACTGTTTTTT

D: NA
size: NA
V: TRBV6-5
J: TRBJ2-3
CDR3: CATSPGPTTDTQYF
DNA: TGTGCCACCTCCCCGGGACCTACCACAGATACGCAGTATTTT

D: NA
size: NA
V: TRBV5-1
J: TRBJ1-1
CDR3: CASSSTGYAEAFF
DNA: TGCGCCAGCAGCTCAACAGGGTACGCTGAAGCTTTCTTT

D: NA
size: few
V: TRBV4-2
J: TRBJ1-2
CDR3: CASSQEEGVRNYGYTF
DNA: TGTGCCAGCAGCCAAGAGGAGGGGGTACGCAACTATGGCTACACCTTC

D: NA
size: NA
V: TRBV5-4
J: TRBJ1-1
CDR3: CASSMTDWNTEAFF
DNA: TGTGCCAGCAGCATGACAGATTGGAACACTGAAGCTTTCTTT

D: NA
size: NA
V: TRBV5-6
J: TRBJ1-1
CDR3: CASSFQGKMNTEAFF
DNA: TGTGCCAGCAGCTTCCAGGGTAAAATGAACACTGAAGCTTTCTTT

D: NA
size: NA
V: TRBV5-6
J: TRBJ2-7
CDR3: CASSRQYYEQYF
DNA: TGTGCCAGCAGCCGACAGTACTACGAGCAGTACTTC

D: NA
size: NA
V: TRBV5-1
J: TRBJ2-1
CDR3: CASNDRGPHNEQFF
DNA: TGCGCCAGCAACGATCGGGGGCCCCACAATGAGCAGTTCTTC

D: TRBD1
size: NA
V: TRBV28
J: TRBJ1-5
CDR3: CASRVTGSQPQHF
DNA: TGTGCCAGCAGGGTGACAGGGAGTCAGCCCCAGCATTTT

D: TRBD2
size: NA
V: TRBV23-1
J: TRBJ2-7
CDR3: CASSQSGFGTSGCEQYF
DNA: TGCGCCAGCAGTCAATCCGGGTTCGGGACTAGCGGCTGCGAGCAGTACTTC

D: NA
size: NA
V: TRBV5-1
J: TRBJ2-7
CDR3: CASSLPGAPYEQYF
DNA: TGCGCCAGCAGCTTGCCGGGGGCCCCCTACGAGCAGTACTTC

D: NA
size: NA
V: TRBV3-1/TRBV3-2
J: TRBJ2-7
CDR3: CASSSYASYEQYF
DNA: TGTGCCAGCAGCTCCTACGCCTCCTACGAGCAGTACTTC

D: TRBD1
size: NA
V: TRBV5-6
J: TRBJ1-2
CDR3: CASSFQGADYGYTF
DNA: TGTGCCAGCAGCTTCCAGGGGGCAGACTATGGCTACACCTTC

D: NA
size: few
V: TRBV19
J: TRBJ1-2
CDR3: CASTRGTQNYGYTF
DNA: TGTGCCAGTACGCGGGGTACCCAGAACTATGGCTACACCTTC

D: NA
size: NA
V: TRBV4-1
J: TRBJ1-3
CDR3: CASSQGRGNTIYF
DNA: TGCGCCAGCAGCCAAGGGCGGGGAAACACCATATATTTT

D: NA
size: NA
V: TRBV15
J: TRBJ1-4
CDR3: CATSRDAVLANEKLFF
DNA: TGTGCCACCAGCAGAGATGCGGTTCTTGCTAATGAAAAACTGTTTTTT

D: NA
size: once
V: TRBV5-1
J: TRBJ2-5
CDR3: CASSLGPTIRAETQYF
DNA: TGCGCCAGCAGCCTGGGCCCCACGATAAGAGCGGAGACCCAGTACTTC

D: TRBD1
size: NA
V: TRBV5-1
J: TRBJ1-1
CDR3: CASSSPDRGNTEAFF
DNA: TGCGCCAGCAGCTCGCCGGACAGGGGGAACACTGAAGCTTTCTTT

D: NA
size: NA
V: TRBV3-1/TRBV3-2
J: TRBJ2-1
CDR3: CASSTSGTGGYYNEQFF
DNA: TGTGCCAGCAGCACTTCGGGTACCGGGGGCTACTACAATGAGCAGTTCTTC

D: NA
size: once
V: TRBV29-1
J: TRBJ1-1
CDR3: CSVGRNTEAFF
DNA: TGCAGCGTTGGGCGGAACACTGAAGCTTTCTTT

D: TRBD2
size: NA
V: TRBV7-2
J: TRBJ2-2
CDR3: CASSLAGLVYTGELFF
DNA: TGTGCCAGCAGCTTAGCGGGACTAGTTTACACCGGGGAGCTGTTTTTT

D: TRBD1
size: NA
V: TRBV7-3
J: TRBJ2-7
CDR3: CASSRDRSYEQYF
DNA: TGTGCCAGCAGCCGGGACAGATCCTACGAGCAGTACTTC

D: NA
size: NA
V: TRBV9
J: TRBJ2-2
CDR3: CASNQYTGELFF
DNA: TGTGCCAGCAATCAATACACCGGGGAGCTGTTTTTT

D: NA
size: NA
V: TRBV2
J: TRBJ2-5
CDR3: CASSEAGQETQYF
DNA: TGTGCCAGCAGTGAGGCGGGCCAAGAGACCCAGTACTTC

D: TRBD1
size: NA
V: TRBV3-1/TRBV3-2
J: TRBJ2-2
CDR3: CASSQWQGADTGELFF
DNA: TGTGCCAGCAGCCAATGGCAGGGGGCCGACACCGGGGAGCTGTTTTTT

D: NA
size: NA
V: TRBV5-1
J: TRBJ1-2
CDR3: CASSFSGSNYGYTF
DNA: TGCGCCAGCAGCTTTAGTGGCAGTAACTATGGCTACACCTTC

D: NA
size: NA
V: TRBV12-3/TRBV12-4
J: TRBJ2-7
CDR3: CASSQVDEQYF
DNA: TGTGCCAGCAGTCAGGTCGACGAGCAGTACTTC

D: NA
size: once
V: TRBV11-2
J: TRBJ1-4
CDR3: CASSSAYGTVLFF
DNA: TGTGCCAGCAGCTCCGCCTACGGGACCGTACTGTTTTTT